This T cell receptor (beta chain) was obtained from a study of cytomegalovirus exposure and HLA in healthy donors. The CDR3 spans 12 residues. V lost 7 bases to trimming and J lost 9 bases, with 10 bases between them. Per the germline V gene, CDR1 is MNHNS and CDR2 is SASEGT. This clone was seen only once. Its antigen is not known. Researchers ran the PCR with 60 Vbeta and 13 Jbeta primers. Profiled with immunoSEQ multiplex PCR; TCRdb holds only in-frame clones, not every one. The sample lists about 250,000 clones, around 66% occurring once. General observations from the study: Many donors carried some public TCRs, although rarity characterized most TCR sequences. Later analysis demonstrated an association between a missense DCLRE1C variant and TCR beta V- and J-gene trimming. Excluded: some indistinguishable V segments such as TRBV6-2 and TRBV6-3.

The rearrangement uses TRBV6-1 and TRBJ1-6, with a tentative D call TRBD1 (5 bases). The sequence came from a female donor in good health and CMV-seronegative. Sequencing was performed on PBMCs. The CDR3 sequence: CASMDGASPLHF. The CDR3 DNA sequence: TGTGCCAGCATGGATGGGGCTTCACCCCTCCACTTT.